Listed below are T cell receptor beta chains from one sample, sequenced in a study of neurological immune-mediated disorders. Each CDR3 protein is one row after TCRdb ran MiXCR on the 5' RACE reads. The sample shows 65,000 to 70,000 distinct CDR3 sequences, 3.9% of them seen only once. Sequencing used PBMCs. Receptors were obtained from a young man with multiple sclerosis. Each CDR3 is given with its conserved first and last residue. A D gene is named only where the DNA matches it firmly. Expanded clones get a size class; other rows say once, few or many, or leave the size out.

j_gene: TRBJ2-7; v_gene: TRBV7-2; abundance: many; d_gene: TRBD2; CDR3nt: TGTGCCAGCAGCCTAATTCCTAGCGGTGCTTACGAGCAGTACTTC; CDR3aa: CASSLIPSGAYEQYF
j_gene: TRBJ1-2; v_gene: TRBV3-1; abundance: many; d_gene: NA; CDR3nt: TGTGCCAGCAGCCAAGGAGAATATGGCTACACCTTC; CDR3aa: CASSQGEYGYTF
j_gene: TRBJ2-5; v_gene: TRBV5-1; abundance: many; d_gene: TRBD1; CDR3nt: TGCGCCAGCAGCTTGGGACAGGGTGAGACCCAGTACTTC; CDR3aa: CASSLGQGETQYF
j_gene: TRBJ2-5; v_gene: TRBV5-5; abundance: many; d_gene: NA; CDR3nt: TGTGCCAGCAGCTTGGCCGGCCGGGAGACCCAGTACTTC; CDR3aa: CASSLAGRETQYF
j_gene: TRBJ1-2; v_gene: TRBV4-1; abundance: many; d_gene: NA; CDR3nt: TGCGCCAGCAGCCAAGAGAGGGACGGATTCTATGGCTACACCTTC; CDR3aa: CASSQERDGFYGYTF
j_gene: TRBJ2-2; v_gene: TRBV12-3/TRBV12-4; abundance: many; d_gene: NA; CDR3nt: TGTGCCAGCAGTCTTGGGGGGCAGAACACCGGGGAGCTGTTTTTT; CDR3aa: CASSLGGQNTGELFF
j_gene: TRBJ2-4; v_gene: TRBV18; abundance: NA; d_gene: NA; CDR3nt: TGTGCCAGCTCGTCCCTCAGGGTTCCGATAGACATTCAGTACTTC; CDR3aa: CASSSLRVPIDIQYF
j_gene: TRBJ1-5; v_gene: TRBV3-1; abundance: many; d_gene: NA; CDR3nt: TGTGCCAGCAGCCATAGCGATCAGCCCCAGCATTTT; CDR3aa: CASSHSDQPQHF
j_gene: TRBJ2-1; v_gene: TRBV5-5; abundance: many; d_gene: NA; CDR3nt: TGTGCCAGCAGGCCCCCCGGGACTGGCTCCTACAATGAGCAGTTCTTC; CDR3aa: CASRPPGTGSYNEQFF
j_gene: TRBJ1-6; v_gene: TRBV3-1; abundance: many; d_gene: TRBD1; CDR3nt: TGTGCCAGCAGCCAGGGGGACAGTCATAATTCACCCCTCCACTTT; CDR3aa: CASSQGDSHNSPLHF
j_gene: TRBJ1-5; v_gene: TRBV12-3/TRBV12-4; abundance: many; d_gene: NA; CDR3nt: TGTGCCAGCAGGACGGACAGTAATCAGCCCCAGAATTTT; CDR3aa: CASRTDSNQPQNF
j_gene: TRBJ1-2; v_gene: TRBV7-8; abundance: many; d_gene: NA; CDR3nt: TGTGCCAGCAGCTTAACAGGTCATGGCTACACCTTC; CDR3aa: CASSLTGHGYTF
j_gene: TRBJ2-1; v_gene: TRBV5-1; abundance: many; d_gene: NA; CDR3nt: TGCGCCAGCAGCTTGGACGGAGCGGGCCGGGATGAGCAGTTCTTC; CDR3aa: CASSLDGAGRDEQFF
j_gene: TRBJ1-1; v_gene: TRBV29-1; abundance: many; d_gene: NA; CDR3nt: TGCAGCGTTGGTATCACTGAAGCTTTCTTT; CDR3aa: CSVGITEAFF
j_gene: TRBJ1-2; v_gene: TRBV5-1; abundance: many; d_gene: NA; CDR3nt: TGCGCCAGCAGCTTGGACAGGGAGTATGGCTACACCTTC; CDR3aa: CASSLDREYGYTF
j_gene: TRBJ1-3; v_gene: TRBV6-6; abundance: many; d_gene: NA; CDR3nt: TGTGCCAGCACCCCGCGGGCTTACAACTCTGGAAACACCATATATTTT; CDR3aa: CASTPRAYNSGNTIYF
j_gene: TRBJ2-3; v_gene: TRBV5-1; abundance: many; d_gene: NA; CDR3nt: TGCGCCAGCAGCTTGGAGGCAGGCACAGATACGCAGTATTTT; CDR3aa: CASSLEAGTDTQYF
j_gene: TRBJ2-2; v_gene: TRBV20-1; abundance: many; d_gene: TRBD2; CDR3nt: TGCAGTGCTAAGTCGGCGGGGGTAAACACCGGGGAGCTGTTTTTT; CDR3aa: CSAKSAGVNTGELFF
j_gene: TRBJ1-1; v_gene: TRBV6-2/TRBV6-3; abundance: many; d_gene: NA; CDR3nt: TGTGCCAGCAGTTCAGGGTACACTGAAGCTTTCTTT; CDR3aa: CASSSGYTEAFF
j_gene: TRBJ2-1; v_gene: TRBV7-8; abundance: many; d_gene: TRBD2; CDR3nt: TGTGCCAGCAGCCTTACACTACTAGCGGGGGGGCCCCTCTCCTACAATGAGCAGTTCTTC; CDR3aa: CASSLTLLAGGPLSYNEQFF
j_gene: TRBJ1-1; v_gene: TRBV7-8; abundance: many; d_gene: NA; CDR3nt: TGTGCCAGCAGCTTAGGGACGAACACTGAAGCTTTCTTT; CDR3aa: CASSLGTNTEAFF
j_gene: TRBJ2-1; v_gene: TRBV5-1; abundance: many; d_gene: TRBD2; CDR3nt: TGCGCCAGCAGCTTAGCCGGGGGGGCACTCAATGAGCAGTTCTTC; CDR3aa: CASSLAGGALNEQFF
j_gene: TRBJ1-2; v_gene: TRBV20-1; abundance: many; d_gene: TRBD1; CDR3nt: TGCAGTGCTAGTGACAGGGGTTCCTATGGCTACACCTTC; CDR3aa: CSASDRGSYGYTF
j_gene: TRBJ1-3; v_gene: TRBV4-1; abundance: many; d_gene: TRBD1; CDR3nt: TGCGCCAGCAGCCAGGGGGCAGGGGGATCATCTGGAAACACCATATATTTT; CDR3aa: CASSQGAGGSSGNTIYF
j_gene: TRBJ2-2; v_gene: TRBV7-2; abundance: many; d_gene: NA; CDR3nt: TGTGCCAGCAGCTTAGGAGGCAGGTCAGGGGCCGGGGAGCTGTTTTTT; CDR3aa: CASSLGGRSGAGELFF
j_gene: TRBJ2-7; v_gene: TRBV5-1; abundance: many; d_gene: TRBD2; CDR3nt: TGCGCCAGCAGCGTGCCTAGCGGGGGGGGAGTTTACGAGCAGTACTTC; CDR3aa: CASSVPSGGGVYEQYF
j_gene: TRBJ2-3; v_gene: TRBV6-4; abundance: many; d_gene: TRBD2; CDR3nt: TGTGCCAGCAGTCCCGGGACTAGCGGGGGGGCCTCAGATACGCAGTATTTT; CDR3aa: CASSPGTSGGASDTQYF
j_gene: TRBJ1-4; v_gene: TRBV20-1; abundance: many; d_gene: NA; CDR3nt: TGCAGTGCTCACATCGGTGAAAAACTGTTTTTT; CDR3aa: CSAHIGEKLFF
j_gene: TRBJ2-7; v_gene: TRBV25-1; abundance: few; d_gene: TRBD2; CDR3nt: TGTGCCAGCAGTGATAGAAGCGGGGGCTCCTACGAGCAGTACTTC; CDR3aa: CASSDRSGGSYEQYF
j_gene: TRBJ2-7; v_gene: TRBV15; abundance: many; d_gene: NA; CDR3nt: TGTGCCACCAGCAGAGGCGGGGACAGCTACGAGCAGTACTTC; CDR3aa: CATSRGGDSYEQYF
j_gene: TRBJ1-2; v_gene: TRBV7-2; abundance: many; d_gene: TRBD1; CDR3nt: TGTGCCAGCAGCTTTGGGACAGGGGGAGTCTATGGCTACACCTTC; CDR3aa: CASSFGTGGVYGYTF
j_gene: TRBJ2-2; v_gene: TRBV2; abundance: many; d_gene: NA; CDR3nt: TGTGCCAGCAGTGACTTAACCGGGGAGCTGTTTTTT; CDR3aa: CASSDLTGELFF
j_gene: TRBJ1-1; v_gene: TRBV20-1; abundance: many; d_gene: TRBD1; CDR3nt: TGCAGTGCCCTGACAGGGAGCGGGTCCACTGAAGCTTTCTTT; CDR3aa: CSALTGSGSTEAFF
j_gene: TRBJ2-7; v_gene: TRBV20-1; abundance: many; d_gene: NA; CDR3nt: TGCAGTGCTGGGCAGGGACACCTCTACGAGCAGTACTTC; CDR3aa: CSAGQGHLYEQYF
j_gene: TRBJ2-3; v_gene: TRBV5-1; abundance: many; d_gene: NA; CDR3nt: TGCGCCAGCAGCTTGAAGCAGGGGGGGCCGACAGATACGCAGTATTTT; CDR3aa: CASSLKQGGPTDTQYF
j_gene: TRBJ2-2; v_gene: TRBV4-1; abundance: many; d_gene: TRBD1; CDR3nt: TGCGCCAGCAGCCAACCGACAGGGGTCCCCTCGAACACCGGGGAGCTGTTTTTT; CDR3aa: CASSQPTGVPSNTGELFF
j_gene: TRBJ2-5; v_gene: TRBV20-1; abundance: many; d_gene: TRBD2; CDR3nt: TGCAGTGCTAGAGACACCGGGGGGGCCCGAGAGACCCAGTACTTC; CDR3aa: CSARDTGGARETQYF
j_gene: TRBJ2-1; v_gene: TRBV20-1; abundance: many; d_gene: TRBD2; CDR3nt: TGCAGTGCTGGAGGACCCACGCATAGCGGGGGGAGCTCCTACAATGAGCAGTTCTTC; CDR3aa: CSAGGPTHSGGSSYNEQFF
j_gene: TRBJ1-2; v_gene: TRBV5-1; abundance: many; d_gene: TRBD1; CDR3nt: TGCGCCAGCAGCACACAGGGGGAATATGGCTACACCTTC; CDR3aa: CASSTQGEYGYTF
j_gene: TRBJ1-4; v_gene: TRBV20-1; abundance: many; d_gene: NA; CDR3nt: TGCAGTACCAGGGTGGGGGAAAAACTGTTTTTT; CDR3aa: CSTRVGEKLFF
j_gene: TRBJ2-7; v_gene: TRBV7-9; abundance: many; d_gene: TRBD2; CDR3nt: TGTGCCAGCAGCTCGGGGGGAACTTTCTACGAGCAGTACTTC; CDR3aa: CASSSGGTFYEQYF
j_gene: TRBJ2-7; v_gene: TRBV7-2; abundance: many; d_gene: NA; CDR3nt: TGTGCCAGCAGCTTATTGGGGTCGTACGAGCAGTACTTC; CDR3aa: CASSLLGSYEQYF
j_gene: TRBJ1-1; v_gene: TRBV7-9; abundance: few; d_gene: NA; CDR3nt: TGTGCCAGCAGCTTGAATAGGGCTGAAGCTTTCTTT; CDR3aa: CASSLNRAEAFF
j_gene: TRBJ2-3; v_gene: TRBV29-1; abundance: many; d_gene: NA; CDR3nt: TGCAGCGTTGCATGGGGGGACGAAACAGATACGCAGTATTTT; CDR3aa: CSVAWGDETDTQYF
j_gene: TRBJ2-4; v_gene: TRBV6-1; abundance: NA; d_gene: TRBD1; CDR3nt: TGTGCCAGCAGTGACAGGGGGATTCAGTACTTC; CDR3aa: CASSDRGIQYF
j_gene: TRBJ2-3; v_gene: TRBV5-1; abundance: NA; d_gene: NA; CDR3nt: TGCGCCAGCAGCGCAAACACAGATACGCAGTATTTT; CDR3aa: CASSANTDTQYF
j_gene: TRBJ2-1; v_gene: TRBV6-6; abundance: many; d_gene: TRBD1; CDR3nt: TGTGCCAGCAGTTACAAGGTCAGGGGGATGAATGAGCAGTTCTTC; CDR3aa: CASSYKVRGMNEQFF
j_gene: TRBJ1-1; v_gene: TRBV9; abundance: many; d_gene: NA; CDR3nt: TGTGCCAGCAGCGTAGAACCAGGGCTGAACACTGAAGCTTTCTTT; CDR3aa: CASSVEPGLNTEAFF
j_gene: TRBJ2-6; v_gene: TRBV7-6; abundance: many; d_gene: NA; CDR3nt: TGTGCCAGCAGCTTATACCCCTCTGGGGCCAACGTCCTGACTTTC; CDR3aa: CASSLYPSGANVLTF
j_gene: TRBJ2-7; v_gene: TRBV10-2; abundance: many; d_gene: NA; CDR3nt: TGCGCCAGCAGTGTGGACGAGTACGAGCAGTACTTC; CDR3aa: CASSVDEYEQYF
j_gene: TRBJ1-5; v_gene: TRBV7-9; abundance: NA; d_gene: TRBD1; CDR3nt: TGTGCCAGCAGCTTAGAGCAGGGGGTGGGCAATCAGCCCCAGCATTTT; CDR3aa: CASSLEQGVGNQPQHF
j_gene: TRBJ1-2; v_gene: TRBV4-1; abundance: many; d_gene: NA; CDR3nt: TGCGCCAGCAGCCTCGCTCCCCCCAGGGTCCCGGACTATGGCTACACCTTC; CDR3aa: CASSLAPPRVPDYGYTF
j_gene: TRBJ2-2; v_gene: TRBV7-2; abundance: many; d_gene: TRBD2; CDR3nt: TGTGCCAGCCGAAGTGGGCTAGCGGGCTACTCGGGTACCGGGGAGCTGTTTTTT; CDR3aa: CASRSGLAGYSGTGELFF
j_gene: TRBJ2-7; v_gene: TRBV20-1; abundance: many; d_gene: TRBD1; CDR3nt: TGCAGTGCTAGAACCGGGACAGGGGCGTTCTCCTCATACGAGCAGTACTTC; CDR3aa: CSARTGTGAFSSYEQYF
j_gene: TRBJ2-1; v_gene: TRBV5-1; abundance: many; d_gene: NA; CDR3nt: TGCGCCAGCAGCTCCTTTGTAAGGACTACTTACAATGAGCAGTTCTTC; CDR3aa: CASSSFVRTTYNEQFF
j_gene: TRBJ1-1; v_gene: TRBV7-9; abundance: many; d_gene: NA; CDR3nt: TGTGCCAGCAGCTCCCCCACGGGGAACACTGAAGCTTTCTTT; CDR3aa: CASSSPTGNTEAFF
j_gene: TRBJ1-4; v_gene: TRBV5-1; abundance: many; d_gene: NA; CDR3nt: TGCGCCAGCAGCGACGACCGGGGGAGTGAAAAACTGTTTTTT; CDR3aa: CASSDDRGSEKLFF
j_gene: TRBJ2-1; v_gene: TRBV5-1; abundance: many; d_gene: TRBD2; CDR3nt: TGCGCCAGCAGCTTGCTGGGACTAGCGGGGGGAGTAACATACAATGAGCAGTTCTTC; CDR3aa: CASSLLGLAGGVTYNEQFF
j_gene: TRBJ2-2; v_gene: TRBV7-8; abundance: many; d_gene: TRBD2; CDR3nt: TGTGCCAGCAGCTTCGATGGGCGCCGACGGCTAGCGGAAAACACCGGGGAGCTGTTTTTT; CDR3aa: CASSFDGRRRLAENTGELFF
j_gene: TRBJ2-3; v_gene: TRBV12-3/TRBV12-4; abundance: many; d_gene: TRBD2; CDR3nt: TGTGCCAGCAGTGGCGGGGGGACAGATACGCAGTATTTT; CDR3aa: CASSGGGTDTQYF